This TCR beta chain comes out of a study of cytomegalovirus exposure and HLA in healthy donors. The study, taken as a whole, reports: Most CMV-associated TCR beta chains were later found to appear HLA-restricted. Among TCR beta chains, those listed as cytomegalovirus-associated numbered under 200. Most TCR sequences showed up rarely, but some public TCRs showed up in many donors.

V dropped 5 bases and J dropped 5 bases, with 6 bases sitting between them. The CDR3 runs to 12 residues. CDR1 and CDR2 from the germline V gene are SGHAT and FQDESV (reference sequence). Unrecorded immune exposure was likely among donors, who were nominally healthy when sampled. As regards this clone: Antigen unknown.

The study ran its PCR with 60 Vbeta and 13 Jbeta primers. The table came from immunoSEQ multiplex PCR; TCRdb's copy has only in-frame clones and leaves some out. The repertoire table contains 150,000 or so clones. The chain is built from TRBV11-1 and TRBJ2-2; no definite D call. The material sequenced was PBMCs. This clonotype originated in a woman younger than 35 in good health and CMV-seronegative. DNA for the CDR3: TGTGCCAGCAGCCCCAGGACCGGGGAGCTGTTTTTT. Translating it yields CASSPRTGELFF.